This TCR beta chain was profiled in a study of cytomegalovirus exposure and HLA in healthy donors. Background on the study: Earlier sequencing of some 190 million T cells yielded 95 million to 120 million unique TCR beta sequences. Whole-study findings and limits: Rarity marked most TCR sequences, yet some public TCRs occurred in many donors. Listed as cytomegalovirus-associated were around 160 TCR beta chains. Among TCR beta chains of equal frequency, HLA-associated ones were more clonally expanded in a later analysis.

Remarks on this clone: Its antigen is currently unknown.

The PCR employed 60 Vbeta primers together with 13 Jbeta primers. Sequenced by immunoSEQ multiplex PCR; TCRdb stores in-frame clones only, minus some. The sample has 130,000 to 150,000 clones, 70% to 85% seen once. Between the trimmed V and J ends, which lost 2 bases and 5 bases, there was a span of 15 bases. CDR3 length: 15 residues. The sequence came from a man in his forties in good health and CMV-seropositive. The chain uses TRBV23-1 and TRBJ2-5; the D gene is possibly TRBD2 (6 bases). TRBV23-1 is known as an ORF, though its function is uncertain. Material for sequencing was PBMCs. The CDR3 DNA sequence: TGCGCCAGCAGTCAACTTTGGTGGAGGGTGGAGACCCAGTACTTC. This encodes CASSQLWWRVETQYF.